A single sample gave rise to the 27 T cell receptor beta chains below, sequenced in a study of shared clonotypes between healthy human individuals. Repertoires were generated with immunoSEQ multiplex PCR, while TCRdb's copy carries only in-frame clones and drops some. Of about 470,000 clones listed, around 79% are singletons. Sample: PBMCs. Every receptor here comes from a middle-aged woman in good health. Some clones in this sample may be carry-over from other donors' samples.

The rearrangement links TRBV7-9 to TRBJ2-3; D remains unclear. This CDR3 comprises 12 residues. CDR1 is SEHNR and CDR2 is FQNEAQ in the germline V gene (reference sequence). V gave up 1 base and J gave up 6 bases, with 5 bases separating them. The DNA of the CDR3 is TGTGCCAGCAGCTTAGTGGCGGATACGCAGTATTTT. Translation gives CASSLVADTQYF.

The chain is built from TRBV7-2 and TRBJ2-1; 11 bases match TRBD2. In germline, CDR1 is SGHTA, CDR2 FQGNSA. The V gene end was trimmed by 7 bases and the J gene end by 8 bases; junction bases not matched to a gene: 7. CDR3 length: 14 amino acids. The CDR3, as DNA: TGTGCCAGCAAACCCACTAGCGGGAGCTATGAGCAGTTCTTC. Its protein product is CASKPTSGSYEQFF.

The chain employs TRBV7-2 and TRBJ2-3, with unresolved D. Per germline, CDR1 SGHTA and CDR2 FQGNSA. Trimming left V 2 bases short and J 2 bases short, with 8 bases between. The length of the CDR3 is 14 residues. The CDR3 nucleotides are TGTGCCAGCAGCTTACGACCGACCACAGATACGCAGTATTTT. Protein product: CASSLRPTTDTQYF.

The chain uses TRBV18 and TRBJ1-1; D not resolved. The CDR3 consists of 14 residues. The germline V gene encodes CDR1 KGHSH and CDR2 LQKENI. The V and J ends lost 2 bases and 4 bases respectively, with 11 bases between them. CDR3 amino acids: CASSPISEGTEAFF. In nucleotides, the CDR3 is TGTGCCAGCTCACCAATCAGTGAGGGCACTGAAGCTTTCTTT.

This clone occurred many times. The chain recombines TRBV7-2 with TRBJ2-5, with TRBD1 matching 7 bases. The trim removed 6 bases at V and 5 bases at J, leaving 9 bases unmatched. The V gene's germline CDR1 is SGHTA and CDR2 FQGNSA. The CDR3 extends over 14 amino acids. The CDR3 bases are TGTGCCAGCAGAGCAGGACAGGCCGCGGAGACCCAGTACTTC. As protein: CASRAGQAAETQYF.

This chain joins TRBV5-1 and TRBJ2-3, with TRBD2 identical over 11 bases. CDR3 size: 16 residues. The J segment lost 3 bases and the V segment lost 4 bases, leaving 7 bases of the junction unmatched. Germline V gene sequence: CDR1 SGHRS, CDR2 YFSETQ. CDR3 DNA sequence: TGCGCCAGCAGCGCAACTAGCGGGAGTTTGACAGATACGCAGTATTTT. This translates into CASSATSGSLTDTQYF.

V usage is TRBV5-5 and J usage is TRBJ1-5; 7 bases map to TRBD1. Germline lookup yields CDR1 SGHKS and CDR2 YYEKEE (reference sequence). V shed 0 bases, J shed 9 bases, and the junction held 9 bases outside the gene matches. The CDR3 contains 15 residues. The CDR3 here is CASSLDATGFSPQHF. In DNA form, the CDR3 reads TGTGCCAGCAGCTTGGACGCGACAGGGTTCTCGCCCCAGCATTTT.

This clone was observed a few times. The chain carries TRBV9 and TRBJ2-1; no clear D. CDR1 is SGDLS and CDR2 is YYNGEE in the germline V gene. V was cut by 0 bases and J by 10 bases, with 11 bases left in between. This CDR3 is built from 13 residues. The CDR3 is CASSVEMHREQFF. Here the CDR3 DNA reads TGTGCCAGCAGCGTAGAAATGCACCGGGAGCAGTTCTTC.

This clone has only a few counts. V usage is TRBV6-4 and J usage is TRBJ2-3; TRBD2 aligns across 10 bases. The CDR3 is made up of 17 amino acids. V was pared by 3 bases and J by 1 base, with 7 bases of the junction left unmatched. Germline V gene sequence: CDR1 MRHNA, CDR2 SNTAGT. CDR3 in DNA: TGTGCCAGCAGTGAAGTAGCGGGAGGCGGGGGCACAGATACGCAGTATTTT. Its protein product is CASSEVAGGGGTDTQYF.

This sequence joins TRBV18 and TRBJ2-2, with 9 bases identical to TRBD1. The CDR3 has 16 residues. From germline, CDR1 is KGHSH and CDR2 LQKENI. J lost 3 bases, V lost 5 bases, and 7 bases had no gene match. The DNA for the CDR3 is TGTGCCAGCTCAACAGGGGGCGCTCGGGACACCGGGGAGCTGTTTTTT. The encoded protein is CASSTGGARDTGELFF.

There are a few counts of this clone. This chain uses TRBV5-4 with TRBJ2-3, with 16 bases aligning to TRBD2. Germline V gene sequence: CDR1 SGHNT, CDR2 YYREEE (reference sequence). The CDR3 has 16 residues. V gave up 4 bases and J gave up 5 bases; unmatched junction bases: 4. CDR3 residues: CASSKGLAGGGDTQYF. The CDR3 DNA sequence: TGTGCCAGCAGCAAGGGACTAGCGGGAGGGGGAGATACGCAGTATTTT.

Comment on this clone: Other DNA sequences in the same sample also yield this CDR3. In nucleotides, the CDR3 is TGTGCCTGGAGCTCTGGAAACACCATATATTTT. It yields the protein CAWSSGNTIYF. V is TRBV30 and J is TRBJ1-3; the D is unclear. The CDR3 spans 11 residues. CDR1 is GTSNPN, CDR2 SVGIG, per germline (reference sequence). Trimming took off 3 bases at V and 0 bases at J, with 0 bases between the two ends.

The CDR3 is CAWSMRTARLAGGYEQYF. The CDR3 bases are TGTGCCTGGAGCATGAGGACAGCCCGACTAGCGGGAGGCTACGAGCAGTACTTC. This chain joins TRBV30 and TRBJ2-7; 13 nucleotides line up with TRBD2. The CDR3 runs to 18 residues. V lost 3 bases to trimming and J lost 3 bases; unmatched junction nucleotides: 14. The germline gives CDR1 GTSNPN, CDR2 SVGIG (reference sequence).

The chain couples TRBV19 to TRBJ2-3; D remains ambiguous. The CDR3 runs to 14 residues. V gave up 3 bases and J gave up 5 bases, with 12 bases separating them. From germline, CDR1 is LNHDA and CDR2 SQIVND (reference sequence). The CDR3 DNA follows: TGTGCCAGTAGTATTCACGGTAGTATAGATACGCAGTATTTT. Protein sequence: CASSIHGSIDTQYF.

The J gene is TRBJ2-1, the V gene TRBV21-1; the table's D call of TRBD2 was not tested on the DNA. TRBV21-1 is a listed pseudogene. This CDR3 is 17 amino acids long. The CDR3 nucleotides are TGTGCCAGCAGAAGGGGGACTAGCGGGAGGAGTTACAATGAGCAGTTCTTC. Protein product: CASRRGTSGRSYNEQFF.

The gene calls are TRBV6-1 and TRBJ2-1; no clear D gene. Germline CDR1 MNHNS, CDR2 SASEGT. V shed 0 bases and J shed 4 bases, with 10 bases lying between them. This CDR3 is 15 amino acids long. CDR3 sequence: CASSEARPAYNEQFF. Here the CDR3 DNA reads TGTGCCAGCAGTGAAGCTCGGCCGGCATACAATGAGCAGTTCTTC.

J is TRBJ2-3 and V is TRBV14, with 11 positions matching TRBD2. Germline assignment: CDR1 SGHDN and CDR2 FVKESK. The ends lost 4 bases at V and 2 bases at J; junction bases unmatched: 8. The CDR3 runs to 17 residues. The CDR3 region is CASSPGTSGLYTDTQYF. The CDR3, as DNA: TGTGCCAGCAGCCCCGGGACTAGCGGACTATACACAGATACGCAGTATTTT. Using reference TRBV14 and TRBJ2-3 for the parts outside the CDR3, the full variable domain is EAGVTQFPSHSVIEKGQTVTLRCDPISGHDNLYWYRRVMGKEIKFLLHFVKESKQDESGMPNNRFLAERTGGTYSTLKVQPAELEDSGVYFCASSPGTSGLYTDTQYFGPGTRLTVL.

The rearrangement links TRBV7-8 to TRBJ2-1; D not resolved. This CDR3 contains 12 residues. Looked up from germline, CDR1 is SGHVS and CDR2 is FQNEAQ. Trimming cost V 5 bases and J 10 bases, with 12 bases left between them. The CDR3 spells CASSEVTVEQFF. The CDR3, as DNA: TGTGCCAGCAGCGAAGTCACCGTGGAGCAGTTCTTC.

A remark on this clone: The sample has other DNA sequences that encode this CDR3 too. V gene TRBV2 combines with J gene TRBJ2-2; D may correspond to TRBD1 or TRBD2 (6 bases each). This CDR3 is built from 15 residues. CDR1 and CDR2 from the germline V gene are SNHLY and FYNNEI. The germline V and J ends were trimmed by 6 bases and 1 base, with 12 bases remaining between them. The CDR3 DNA reads as TGTGCCAGCAGAAGGGGGGAGGTGAACACCGGGGAGCTGTTTTTT. Translation gives CASRRGEVNTGELFF. Filled out from reference TRBV2 and TRBJ2-2, the complete variable domain reads EPEVTQTPSHQVTQMGQEVILRCVPISNHLYFYWYRQILGQKVEFLVSFYNNEISEKSEIFDDQFSVERPDGSNFTLKIRSTKLEDSAMYFCASRRGEVNTGELFFGEGSRLTVL.

This chain links TRBV4-3 with TRBJ2-7, with D uncertain. CDR1 and CDR2 from the germline V gene are LGHNA and YSLEER. V was clipped by 0 bases and J by 4 bases, with 19 bases between them. The CDR3 length is 17 residues. CDR3 loop: CASSQDLRGAPWYEQYF. In nucleotides, the CDR3 is TGCGCCAGCAGCCAAGATCTAAGAGGAGCCCCCTGGTACGAGCAGTACTTC.

This clone was counted between two and nine times. This chain uses TRBV2 with TRBJ2-7; the match to TRBD2 covers 12 bases. CDR3 length: 17 amino acids. The germline gives CDR1 SNHLY, CDR2 FYNNEI. V was pared by 0 bases and J by 0 bases, with 3 bases of the junction left unmatched. The CDR3 spells CASSEATSGRSSYEQYF. In DNA form, the CDR3 reads TGTGCCAGCAGTGAAGCGACTAGCGGGAGAAGCTCCTACGAGCAGTACTTC.

The V call is TRBV7-9, the J call TRBJ2-7; 7 positions agree with TRBD1. CDR1 and CDR2 from the germline V gene are SEHNR and FQNEAQ (reference sequence). Germline trimming cut 3 bases from V and 6 bases from J; bases unmatched to any gene: 5. CDR3 length: 13 residues. As DNA, the CDR3 is TGTGCCAGCAGCTTTACAGGGGACGGCGAGCAGTACTTC. Protein: CASSFTGDGEQYF.

The J gene is TRBJ2-2, the V gene TRBV11-3; maybe TRBD2 (6 bases). Germline loops: CDR1 SGHNT, CDR2 YENEEA. Trimming stripped 1 base from V and 8 bases from J, with 14 bases between. This CDR3 contains 15 residues. The CDR3 DNA is TGTGCCAGCAGCTTAGGCGGGACCTCCGGGGGGGAGCTGTTTTTT. Translating gives CASSLGGTSGGELFF.

In nucleotides, the CDR3 is TGTGCCAGCAGTTTGAAGGAAACTCCAGATACGCAGTATTTT. Its protein is CASSLKETPDTQYF. The chain joins TRBV28 to TRBJ2-3, with unresolved D. Germline loops: CDR1 MDHEN, CDR2 SYDVKM. V dropped 3 bases and J dropped 4 bases, with 11 bases sitting between them. The CDR3 is made up of 14 amino acids.

This chain joins TRBV5-6 and TRBJ2-5; 11 bases match TRBD2. After removal of 3 bases from V and 5 bases from J, the junction contained 12 bases not matched to a gene. Per germline, CDR1 SGHDT and CDR2 YYEEEE. This CDR3 has 17 residues. DNA of the CDR3: TGTGCCAGCAGCTCGCCCACTAGCGGGAGTACGGATGAGACCCAGTACTTC. Translating it yields CASSSPTSGSTDETQYF.

This clone has only one observation. The chain has TRBV27 and TRBJ2-3; a possible D gene is TRBD1 (5 bases). The CDR3 contains 15 residues. Trimming removed 7 bases from V and 6 bases from J, with 20 bases in between. Looked up from germline, CDR1 is MNHEY and CDR2 is SMNVEV (reference sequence). The CDR3 loop is CASKGWTTAFDTQYF. Here the CDR3 DNA reads TGTGCCAGCAAGGGGTGGACAACGGCCTTTGATACGCAGTATTTT.

This clone was found once. The gene calls are TRBV2 and TRBJ2-5, with 7 nucleotides matching TRBD1. Germline V gene sequence: CDR1 SNHLY, CDR2 FYNNEI. J was trimmed by 2 bases and V by 8 bases; bases with no gene match: 8. This CDR3 contains 14 residues. In DNA form, the CDR3 reads TGTGCCAGCCTTCCGGGACAGATGCAAGAGACCCAGTACTTC. This translates into CASLPGQMQETQYF.